Below, 2 T cell receptor beta chains from the same sample are listed, as sequenced in a study of CD8 T cells in ankylosing spondylitis. MiXCR, applied by TCRdb to the 5' RACE reads, yields one record per CDR3 protein. The table includes about 39,000 distinct CDR3 sequences, approximately 10% detected once. Sequencing input: blood, either unsorted or a sorted T cell fraction (not recorded which). These receptor sequences come from a male donor with ankylosing spondylitis or in good health (not recorded which).

There are many counts of this clonotype. A read error may account for a junction end that differs from germline. This chain links TRBV24-1 with TRBJ2-1; D gene unclear. This CDR3 has 8 amino acids. CDR1 is KGHDR, CDR2 SFDVKD, per germline. CDR3 sequence reads: CAYLWYSF. The CDR3 DNA reads TGTGCCTACCTATGGTACTCCTTC.

The genes are TRBV6-2 or TRBV6-3 and TRBJ2-4; D may be TRBD1 (5 bases). Trimming left V 8 bases short and J 2 bases short, with 25 bases between. The CDR3 loop spans 18 amino acids. Germline V CDR1 and CDR2: MNHEY, SVGEGT. CDR3 in amino acids: CASHSNSRKGATKNIQYF. CDR3 DNA: TGTGCCAGCCATAGCAACTCCCGTAAAGGGGCCACCAAAAACATTCAGTACTTC.